This is a list of T cell receptor beta chains from one sample in a study of T-cell memory formation after mild COVID-19. TCRdb re-called the 5' RACE reads with MiXCR, one entry per CDR3 protein. Of approximately 100,000 distinct CDR3 sequences listed, 9.5% to 15% are singletons. Sequenced material: PBMCs or a T cell subset sorted from them (not recorded which). These receptors originate from an adult woman who had mild COVID-19 (a few samples of this study predate the infection). Cell type and time point are not known. CDR3s include the opening cysteine and the closing phenylalanine or tryptophan. The D gene is left open where the match is weak. Rows give clone size only sometimes, using once, few, many, or a class for an expanded clone.

v_gene	d_gene	j_gene	abundance	CDR3aa	CDR3nt
TRBV29-1	TRBD2	TRBJ2-7	.	CSEGTSGIYEQYF	TGCAGCGAAGGGACTAGCGGGATCTACGAGCAGTACTTC
TRBV3-1	.	TRBJ2-1	few	CASSIQVGGDEQFF	TGTGCCAGCAGCATCCAAGTGGGGGGCGATGAGCAGTTCTTC
TRBV5-1	.	TRBJ2-1	many	CASSLSPLAVQNEQFF	TGCGCCAGCAGCTTGAGTCCTTTAGCGGTCCAGAATGAGCAGTTCTTC
TRBV4-1	TRBD2	TRBJ2-1	.	CASSQFRDYTEDEQFF	TGCGCCAGCAGCCAATTCCGGGACTATACCGAGGATGAGCAGTTCTTC
TRBV7-2	.	TRBJ2-5	.	CASSLASAWETQYF	TGTGCCAGCAGCTTAGCATCAGCGTGGGAGACCCAGTACTTC
TRBV24-1	.	TRBJ2-2	.	CATSAPNTGELFF	TGTGCCACCAGCGCCCCCAACACCGGGGAGCTGTTTTTT
TRBV30	.	TRBJ2-5	.	CAWSPPGQETQYF	TGTGCCTGGAGCCCCCCAGGGCAAGAGACCCAGTACTTC
TRBV11-2	.	TRBJ2-7	few	CASSPSGEQYF	TGTGCCAGCAGCCCTTCGGGGGAGCAGTACTTC
TRBV12-2	.	TRBJ2-1	.	CASRLGRSGVGNEQFF	TGTGCAAGTCGCTTAGGGCGTAGCGGGGTGGGGAATGAGCAGTTCTTC
TRBV7-3	.	TRBJ1-1	.	CASSIGSGTEAFF	TGTGCCAGCAGCATTGGATCCGGCACTGAAGCTTTCTTT
TRBV27	.	TRBJ2-7	few	CASRPPGSEQYF	TGTGCCAGCAGGCCACCCGGGAGCGAGCAGTACTTC
TRBV2	.	TRBJ2-1	.	CASSVSGPHRSSYNEQFF	TGTGCCAGCAGTGTGTCCGGGCCCCACCGGAGCTCCTACAATGAGCAGTTCTTC
TRBV9	.	TRBJ2-4	.	CASSVGGEENIQYF	TGTGCCAGCAGCGTAGGTGGAGAGGAAAACATTCAGTACTTC
TRBV7-2	TRBD2	TRBJ2-7	.	CASSFVAGGSYEQYF	TGTGCCAGCAGCTTCGTAGCGGGGGGCTCCTACGAGCAGTACTTC
TRBV7-2	TRBD2	TRBJ2-1	many	CASSSGLAGYNEQFF	TGTGCCAGCAGCTCGGGACTAGCGGGATACAATGAGCAGTTCTTC
TRBV12-3/TRBV12-4	.	TRBJ1-2	.	CASSLALGQGPNYGYTF	TGTGCCAGCAGTTTAGCCTTGGGGCAGGGGCCTAACTATGGCTACACCTTC
TRBV7-9	.	TRBJ2-1	few	CASSLIRANEQFF	TGTGCCAGCAGCTTAATCAGGGCCAATGAGCAGTTCTTC
TRBV7-6	TRBD1	TRBJ2-5	few	CASSSPGTGGQETQYF	TGTGCCAGCAGCTCACCCGGGACAGGGGGCCAAGAGACCCAGTACTTC
TRBV12-3/TRBV12-4	.	TRBJ2-1	few	CASSSFSPGSNLSYDLSSYNEQFF	TGTGCCAGCAGTTCATTTTCACCCGGGAGTAACCTTTCCTACGACCTATCGTCCTACAATGAGCAGTTCTTC
TRBV29-1	TRBD2	TRBJ2-1	few	CSVARPSGGPYYNEQFF	TGCAGCGTCGCCCGCCCTAGCGGGGGCCCATACTACAATGAGCAGTTCTTC
TRBV4-1	.	TRBJ1-2	few	CASSQTANYGYTF	TGCGCCAGCAGTCAGACAGCTAACTATGGCTACACCTTC
TRBV7-8	.	TRBJ1-1	.	CASSTGTEAFF	TGTGCCAGCAGCACAGGGACTGAAGCTTTCTTT
TRBV12-3/TRBV12-4	TRBD2	TRBJ2-7	.	CASSQASSGGTYEQYF	TGTGCCAGCAGTCAAGCTTCTAGCGGGGGTACCTACGAGCAGTACTTC
TRBV12-3/TRBV12-4	.	TRBJ1-1	.	CASSLRRGVRDTEAFF	TGTGCCAGCAGTTTAAGAAGAGGGGTACGGGACACTGAAGCTTTCTTT
TRBV5-6	TRBD1	TRBJ2-7	few	CASSLGQGRSSEQYF	TGTGCCAGCAGCTTGGGACAGGGGAGGAGTAGCGAGCAGTACTTC
TRBV12-3/TRBV12-4	TRBD2	TRBJ2-7	few	CASSFKLASGDSYEQYF	TGTGCCAGCAGTTTTAAGCTAGCTAGCGGGGACTCCTACGAGCAGTACTTC
TRBV7-8	TRBD2	TRBJ2-5	.	CASSLATSGRETQYF	TGTGCCAGCAGCTTAGCAACTAGCGGGAGGGAGACCCAGTACTTC
TRBV11-2	.	TRBJ2-7	few	CASSPGAKQYF	TGTGCCAGCAGCCCTGGGGCAAAGCAGTACTTC
TRBV9	TRBD2	TRBJ2-1	few	CASSVTGLPDNEQFF	TGTGCCAGCAGCGTCACGGGACTACCTGACAATGAGCAGTTCTTC
TRBV5-6	.	TRBJ1-5	.	CASSWNSNQPQHF	TGTGCCAGCAGCTGGAACAGCAATCAGCCCCAGCATTTT
TRBV19	.	TRBJ1-1	few	CASTLNAQGPEAFF	TGTGCCAGTACCCTCAACGCACAGGGTCCTGAAGCTTTCTTT
TRBV25-1	.	TRBJ1-1	few	CASSDQGGAYMNTEAFF	TGTGCCAGCAGTGACCAGGGCGGTGCATACATGAACACTGAAGCTTTCTTT
TRBV5-4	.	TRBJ2-1	.	CASSLAVANEQFF	TGTGCCAGCAGCTTGGCGGTGGCCAATGAGCAGTTCTTC
TRBV5-1	TRBD1	TRBJ2-7	.	CASSLLGDPGQGVYEQYF	TGCGCCAGCAGCTTGTTGGGGGATCCGGGACAGGGAGTTTACGAGCAGTACTTC
TRBV2	.	TRBJ2-4	few	CASCDSGPKNIQYF	TGTGCCAGCTGCGACTCCGGGCCAAAAAACATTCAGTACTTC
TRBV2	TRBD1	TRBJ1-5	.	CASSVGLTGAESPQHF	TGTGCCAGCAGCGTGGGGTTGACAGGGGCCGAATCTCCCCAGCATTTT
TRBV12-3/TRBV12-4	.	TRBJ2-5	.	CASSFGGSPAETQYF	TGTGCCAGCAGTTTCGGCGGATCCCCAGCGGAGACCCAGTACTTC
TRBV6-1	.	TRBJ2-7	.	CASSEGLLYEQYF	TGTGCCAGCAGTGAGGGGCTACTCTACGAGCAGTACTTC